Many counts were recorded for the clone carrying this TCR beta chain. The data are from a study of blood T cells in healthy people across ages. A second PCR of about 6 to 11 cycles used a sample-barcoded 5' primer and a J-beta primer mix. TCRdb re-called the 5' RACE reads with MiXCR, one entry per CDR3 protein. The sample contains 600,000 or so distinct CDR3 sequences, approximately 30% of which appear only once. Per germline, CDR1 SGHRS and CDR2 YFSETQ. The CDR3 sequence is 14 residues long. V trimming: 6 bases; J trimming: 7 bases; junction bases outside the gene matches: 7. The chain recombines TRBV5-1 with TRBJ1-6; 7 bases agree with TRBD1. The source material was blood. This clonotype originated in a woman aged 80 or older in good health. The CDR3 is CASTFGDRNSPLHF. DNA for the CDR3: TGCGCCAGCACCTTTGGGGACAGAAATTCACCCCTCCACTTT. The full variable domain, with the rest looked up from reference TRBV5-1 and TRBJ1-6, is KAGVTQTPRYLIKTRGQQVTLSCSPISGHRSVSWYQQTPGQGLQFLFEYFSETQRNKGNFPGRFSGRQFSNSRSEMNVSTLELGDSALYLCASTFGDRNSPLHFGNGTRLTVT.